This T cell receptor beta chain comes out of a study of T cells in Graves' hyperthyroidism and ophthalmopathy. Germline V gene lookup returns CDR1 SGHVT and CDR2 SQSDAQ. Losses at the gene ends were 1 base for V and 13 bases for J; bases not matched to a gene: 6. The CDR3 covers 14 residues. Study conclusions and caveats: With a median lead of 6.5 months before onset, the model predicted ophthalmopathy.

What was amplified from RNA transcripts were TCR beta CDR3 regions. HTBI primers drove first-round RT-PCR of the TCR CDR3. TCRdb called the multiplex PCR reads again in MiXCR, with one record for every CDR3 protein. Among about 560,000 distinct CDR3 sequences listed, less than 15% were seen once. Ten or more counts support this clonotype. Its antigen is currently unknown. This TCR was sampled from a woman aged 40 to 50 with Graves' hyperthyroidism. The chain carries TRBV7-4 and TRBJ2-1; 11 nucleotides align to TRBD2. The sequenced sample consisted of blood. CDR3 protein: CASSLDGSGRAQFF. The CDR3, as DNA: TGTGCCAGCAGCTTAGATGGTAGCGGGAGGGCCCAGTTCTTC.